This entry lists 20 T cell receptor beta chains sequenced from one sample in a study of identical twins. Each CDR3 protein is one row after TCRdb ran MiXCR on the 5' RACE reads. The sample consists of about 570,000 distinct CDR3 sequences, more than 9% of them appearing once. This same sample was also part of a study on yellow fever vaccine responses in identical twins.

Source material: PBMCs. The receptors derive from a woman aged 18-30 years in good health.

This clonotype was recorded many times. V is TRBV18 and J is TRBJ1-1, with 7 bases aligning to TRBD1. This CDR3 is 12 amino acids long. Trimming at V came to 6 bases and at J to 7 bases, leaving 5 bases not matched to a gene. From germline, CDR1 is KGHSH and CDR2 LQKENI. The CDR3 region has the DNA TGTGCCAGCTCCCTCGACAGGGATGAAGCTTTCTTT. Amino acid sequence: CASSLDRDEAFF.

This clonotype was seen only a few times. The CDR3 sequence is CSAALGGETQYF. CDR3 in DNA: TGCAGCGCCGCTTTGGGGGGCGAGACCCAGTACTTC. V usage is TRBV29-1 and J usage is TRBJ2-5; the D call may be TRBD1 or TRBD2 (6 bases each). Looked up from germline, CDR1 is SQVTM and CDR2 is ANQGSEA. Trimming removed 7 bases at V and 5 bases at J, with 14 bases between. The length of the CDR3 is 12 residues.

This clonotype was seen repeatedly, ten times or more. This sequence joins TRBV7-2 and TRBJ1-5; D possibly corresponds to TRBD1 (5 bases). Deletions cut 1 base from V and 0 bases from J, with 13 bases between. The V gene's germline CDR1 is SGHTA and CDR2 FQGNSA. The CDR3 runs to 17 residues. Here the CDR3 reads CASSLVGGGVSNQPQHF. In DNA form, the CDR3 reads TGTGCCAGCAGCTTAGTGGGGGGAGGAGTTAGCAATCAGCCCCAGCATTTT. Supplemented by reference TRBV7-2 and TRBJ1-5, the full variable domain reads GAGVSQSPSNKVTEKGKDVELRCDPISGHTALYWYRQSLGQGLEFLIYFQGNSAPDKSGLPSDRFSAERTGGSVSTLTIQRTQQEDSAVYLCASSLVGGGVSNQPQHFGDGTRLSIL.

The chain carries TRBV27 and TRBJ2-3, with D possibly matching TRBD2 (5 bases). Germline V lookup: CDR1 MNHEY, CDR2 SMNVEV (reference sequence). Trimming removed 5 bases at V and 8 bases at J, with 14 bases between. This CDR3 contains 13 residues. The CDR3 sequence: CASSDRLEATQYF. The CDR3 DNA reads as TGTGCCAGCAGTGACCGACTGGAGGCTACGCAGTATTTT.

This clonotype has a handful of counts. This chain links TRBV4-1 with TRBJ2-5, with D perhaps TRBD2 (6 bases). Trimming stripped 1 base from V and 7 bases from J, with 19 bases between. This CDR3 is built from 16 residues. Germline V gene sequence: CDR1 MGHRA, CDR2 YSYEKL. The CDR3 spells CASSQGGGVAGRTQYF. The CDR3 DNA follows: TGCGCCAGCAGCCAAGGGGGAGGTGTGGCGGGTAGGACCCAGTACTTC.

This rearrangement joins TRBV12-3 or TRBV12-4 to TRBJ2-1, with TRBD2 identical over 15 bases. This CDR3 comprises 17 residues. With V trimmed by 6 bases and J by 10 bases, 13 bases remained unmatched. The CDR3 coding sequence is TGTGCCAGCAGCGAAAGAGGACTAGCGGGGGGGATCGAGGAGCAGTTCTTC. Protein product: CASSERGLAGGIEEQFF.

This clonotype appeared a few times. The V gene is TRBV2, the J gene TRBJ2-3; D is unclear. The CDR3 spans 13 residues. V lost 3 bases to trimming and J lost 2 bases, with 6 bases between them. CDR1 and CDR2 from the germline V gene are SNHLY and FYNNEI. The CDR3 sequence is CASSERTTDTQYF. The CDR3 DNA reads TGTGCCAGCAGTGAGCGGACCACAGATACGCAGTATTTT.

The rearrangement links TRBV7-3 to TRBJ2-3, with 10 bases fitting TRBD1. The CDR3 contains 16 residues. The V gene's germline CDR1 is SGHTA and CDR2 FQGTGA. V was pared by 4 bases and J by 4 bases, with 8 bases of the junction left unmatched. This chain's CDR3 is CASSSWMTGGPDTQYF. In nucleotides, the CDR3 is TGTGCCAGCAGCTCGTGGATGACAGGGGGCCCAGATACGCAGTATTTT.

The rearrangement joins TRBV18 to TRBJ1-1; D gene unclear. The CDR3 contains 14 residues. CDR1 is KGHSH, CDR2 LQKENI, per germline. Trimming removed 2 bases from V and 1 base from J, with 8 bases in between. CDR3 DNA sequence: TGTGCCAGCTCACCAACCTCAACGAACACTGAAGCTTTCTTT. It encodes CASSPTSTNTEAFF.

The table lists this clonotype with many counts. The rearrangement links TRBV29-1 to TRBJ2-1; the D is unclear. The CDR3 sequence is 14 residues long. V lost 1 base and J 3 bases, leaving 10 bases between the germline ends. The germline gives CDR1 SQVTM, CDR2 ANQGSEA. The chain's CDR3 is CSVEGYTNYNEQFF. The CDR3 DNA reads TGCAGCGTTGAAGGGTACACAAACTACAATGAGCAGTTCTTC.

The chain combines TRBV5-1 with TRBJ2-1, with TRBD2 matching over 12 bases. Germline CDR1 is SGHRS and CDR2 is YFSETQ. The CDR3 totals 16 residues. Trimming took 5 bases from V and 2 from J; bases not matched to a gene: 5. The CDR3 here is CASRTSSGGAYNEQFF. CDR3 nucleotides: TGCGCCAGCAGAACATCTAGCGGGGGGGCCTACAATGAGCAGTTCTTC. Full variable domain (remainder filled in from reference TRBV5-1 and TRBJ2-1): KAGVTQTPRYLIKTRGQQVTLSCSPISGHRSVSWYQQTPGQGLQFLFEYFSETQRNKGNFPGRFSGRQFSNSRSEMNVSTLELGDSALYLCASRTSSGGAYNEQFFGPGTRLTVL.

The chain has TRBV7-2 and TRBJ2-7; 7 bases are shared with TRBD1. Germline lookup yields CDR1 SGHTA and CDR2 FQGNSA. The CDR3 is 14 amino acids. V gave up 5 bases and J gave up 4 bases; unmatched junction bases: 8. DNA of the CDR3: TGTGCCAGCAGCCCCGGCAGGGGACAGTACGAGCAGTACTTC. It yields the protein CASSPGRGQYEQYF.

This clonotype has more than one count but fewer than ten. The rearrangement links TRBV14 to TRBJ1-4; D remains unclear. Germline V gene data show CDR1 as SGHDN and CDR2 as FVKESK. Trimming removed 3 bases at V and 8 bases at J, with 13 bases between. This CDR3 has 14 residues. The CDR3 DNA reads as TGTGCCAGCAGCCATACCAGAGTGATCGAAAAACTGTTTTTT. This translates into CASSHTRVIEKLFF.

This clonotype has more than one count but fewer than ten. CDR3 in amino acids: CASSPPGDSPDTGELFF. As DNA, the CDR3 is TGTGCCAGCAGCCCCCCCGGGGACTCCCCAGACACCGGGGAGCTGTTTTTT. The chain is built from TRBV5-6 and TRBJ2-2; possibly TRBD2 for D (6 bases). The V end lost 4 bases, the J end lost 3 bases, and 19 bases lay between the germline ends. Germline V lookup: CDR1 SGHDT, CDR2 YYEEEE. This CDR3 is built from 17 residues.

This clonotype was seen a handful of times. The genes are TRBV6-5 and TRBJ2-2; 11 nucleotides agree with TRBD2. The CDR3 sequence is 18 residues long. V lost 3 bases, J lost 5 bases, and 11 bases stayed unmatched. Germline V lookup: CDR1 MNHEY, CDR2 SVGAGI. The CDR3 DNA sequence: TGTGCCAGCAGTTATCACCCCCGGGGACTAGCGGAAACCGGGGAGCTGTTTTTT. Translated, it gives CASSYHPRGLAETGELFF.

CDR3 DNA sequence: TGCGCCAGCAGCCAAGACCCGACAGGGGGGACTTCCTACGAGCAGTACTTC. Translated, it gives CASSQDPTGGTSYEQYF. This chain links TRBV4-1 with TRBJ2-7; 9 bases align to TRBD1. V lost 0 bases to trimming and J lost 1 base; unmatched junction nucleotides: 7. Germline CDR1 and CDR2: MGHRA and YSYEKL. This CDR3 comprises 17 residues.

This clonotype has ten or more counts. This chain links TRBV9 with TRBJ2-1; D remains unclear. Germline CDR1 SGDLS, CDR2 YYNGEE. This CDR3 contains 13 residues. V lost 0 bases and J 10 bases, leaving 11 bases between the germline ends. The CDR3 reads CASSVALVGEQFF. DNA of the CDR3: TGTGCCAGCAGCGTAGCTCTGGTGGGAGAGCAGTTCTTC. Looking up the rest from reference TRBV9 and TRBJ2-1 gives the full variable domain: DSGVTQTPKHLITATGQRVTLRCSPRSGDLSVYWYQQSLDQGLQFLIQYYNGEERAKGNILERFSAQQFPDLHSELNLSSLELGDSALYFCASSVALVGEQFFGPGTRLTVL.

This clonotype was found a few times. The V call is TRBV20-1, the J call TRBJ2-7, with D perhaps assigned TRBD1 or TRBD2 (5 bases each). The CDR3 runs 13 residues. V was clipped by 3 bases and J by 2 bases, with 11 bases between them. Germline values: CDR1 DFQATT, CDR2 SNEGSKA (reference sequence). CDR3 in amino acids: CSARWDETYEQYF. In DNA, the CDR3 is TGCAGTGCTAGGTGGGACGAAACCTACGAGCAGTACTTC.

There are many counts of this clonotype. V and J are TRBV27 and TRBJ1-1; maybe TRBD1 (5 bases). The CDR3 has 15 amino acids. Germline V gene sequence: CDR1 MNHEY, CDR2 SMNVEV (reference sequence). V shed 5 bases and J shed 3 bases, with 16 bases lying between them. The DNA for the CDR3 is TGTGCCAGCAGTCCTGGACGGGACCGGGACACTGAAGCTTTCTTT. It encodes CASSPGRDRDTEAFF.

This clonotype appeared a few times. CDR3: CASSLQLSSTDTQYF. The CDR3 DNA follows: TGCGCCAGCAGCTTGCAGCTATCTAGCACAGATACGCAGTATTTT. The chain employs TRBV5-1 and TRBJ2-3; D is unresolved. The V end lost 1 base, the J end lost 0 bases, and 9 bases lay between the germline ends. The germline CDR1 and CDR2 sequences are SGHRS and YFSETQ. The CDR3 has 15 amino acids.